A selection of T cell receptor beta chains follows, all from one sample in a study of CD8 T cells in Susac syndrome. TCRdb reprocessed the immunoSEQ multiplex PCR reads via MiXCR and lists one record per CDR3 protein. The data contain some 180,000 distinct CDR3 sequences, roughly 94% of them singletons. Sequenced: CD4+ T cells from PBMCs. The source of these receptors is a human donor in good health. Each CDR3 is given with its conserved first and last residue. The D gene is left open where the match is weak. The listing skips clone size in some rows; elsewhere it reads once, few, many or a size class.

>TRBD1|NA|TRBJ1-3|TRBV9
CASSVQGAYGNTIYF
TGTGCCAGCAGCGTACAGGGGGCGTATGGAAACACCATATATTTT
>NA|once|TRBJ2-3|TRBV20-1
CSAQPRGDTQYF
TGCAGTGCACAGCCAAGGGGAGATACGCAGTATTTT
>TRBD2|NA|TRBJ2-7|TRBV30
CAWRRLAIGGEQYF
TGTGCCTGGAGAAGACTAGCGATAGGAGGCGAGCAGTACTTC
>NA|NA|TRBJ2-5|TRBV7-2
CASSLVSSQQETQYF
TGTGCCAGCAGCTTAGTATCCAGCCAGCAAGAGACCCAGTACTTC
>NA|NA|TRBJ2-3|TRBV30
CAQNEATDTQYF
TGTGCCCAGAACGAGGCCACAGATACGCAGTATTTT
>NA|NA|TRBJ2-6|TRBV25-1
CASSEVWGPGANVLTF
TGTGCCAGCAGTGAGGTGTGGGGGCCTGGGGCCAACGTCCTGACTTTC
>TRBD1|NA|TRBJ1-2|TRBV30
CAWRLRDRYRGYTF
TGTGCCTGGAGACTTCGGGACAGGTATAGAGGCTACACCTTC
>NA|NA|TRBJ1-2|TRBV28
CASSAEHYGYTF
TGTGCCAGCAGTGCGGAGCACTATGGCTACACCTTC
>TRBD2|NA|TRBJ2-5|TRBV15
CATAGLARETQYF
TGTGCCACAGCCGGACTAGCGAGAGAGACCCAGTACTTC
>NA|NA|TRBJ1-2|TRBV7-2
CASSLVQSGYTF
TGTGCCAGCAGCTTAGTACAGTCTGGCTACACCTTC
>TRBD2|NA|TRBJ2-7|TRBV18
CASSPTSGRYEQYF
TGTGCCAGCTCACCAACTAGCGGGAGGTACGAGCAGTACTTC
>NA|NA|TRBJ2-7|TRBV7-2
CASSLNSMPSYEQYF
TGTGCCAGCAGCCTCAACTCCATGCCCTCCTACGAGCAGTACTTC
>TRBD1|NA|TRBJ2-3|TRBV12-3/TRBV12-4
CASSPDRGKTDTQYF
TGTGCCAGCAGTCCCGACAGGGGAAAGACAGATACGCAGTATTTT
>NA|NA|TRBJ2-1|TRBV12-3/TRBV12-4
CASSLARPNGQFF
TGTGCCAGCAGTTTAGCGCGGCCAAATGGGCAGTTCTTC
>NA|NA|TRBJ1-5|TRBV4-1
CASSQEGQNNQPQHF
TGCGCCAGCAGCCAAGAAGGACAGAACAATCAGCCCCAGCATTTT
>NA|NA|TRBJ2-7|TRBV30
CAWGNYEQYF
TGTGCCTGGGGAAACTACGAGCAGTACTTC
>NA|NA|TRBJ2-7|TRBV7-2
CASSLQGGYEQYF
TGTGCCAGCAGCTTACAGGGAGGCTACGAGCAGTACTTC
>TRBD2|NA|TRBJ2-3|TRBV29-1
CSVVAGPTDTQYF
TGCAGCGTAGTAGCGGGACCCACAGATACGCAGTATTTT
>NA|NA|TRBJ2-1|TRBV20-1
CSAVSDSQNKFF
TGCAGTGCTGTCTCGGACAGCCAAAATAAGTTCTTC
>NA|NA|TRBJ2-5|TRBV19
CASSTTTGTWDRRVTQYF
TGTGCCAGTAGTACTACAACCGGGACATGGGATCGGAGGGTGACCCAGTACTTC
>TRBD1|NA|TRBJ1-5|TRBV20-1
CSARGDVDRKRGNQPQHF
TGCAGTGCTAGAGGAGACGTGGACAGGAAAAGGGGTAATCAGCCCCAGCATTTT
>TRBD2|NA|TRBJ2-7|TRBV11-2
CASSSRLAGAREQYF
TGTGCCAGCAGCTCTAGACTAGCGGGAGCAAGAGAGCAGTACTTC
>TRBD2|NA|TRBJ2-1|TRBV7-2
CASSLASGAYNEQFF
TGTGCCAGCAGCCTAGCTAGCGGAGCTTACAATGAGCAGTTCTTC
>TRBD1|NA|TRBJ1-1|TRBV7-9
CASSPQTGMGTEAFF
TGTGCCAGCAGCCCCCAGACAGGGATGGGGACTGAAGCTTTCTTT
>NA|NA|TRBJ1-5|TRBV3-1
CASSPQGTLGQPQHF
TGTGCCAGCAGCCCACAGGGAACGCTAGGACAGCCCCAGCATTTT
>NA|NA|TRBJ2-1|TRBV11-2
CASSSHPGYEQFF
TGTGCCAGCAGCTCCCACCCCGGGTATGAGCAGTTCTTC
>NA|once|TRBJ1-1|TRBV6-5
CATSRGENTEAFF
TGTGCCACATCAAGAGGAGAGAACACTGAAGCTTTCTTT
>TRBD2|once|TRBJ2-1|TRBV29-1
CSVHGGVLSSYNEQFF
TGCAGCGTGCATGGGGGGGTACTATCCTCCTACAATGAGCAGTTCTTC
>NA|once|TRBJ2-7|TRBV2
CASGGLPYEQYF
TGTGCCAGCGGGGGTCTACCCTACGAGCAGTACTTC
>TRBD1|NA|TRBJ2-7|TRBV5-6
CASSLRDRSLVQQYF
TGTGCCAGCAGCTTGAGGGACAGGAGCCTCGTTCAGCAGTACTTC
>NA|NA|TRBJ2-7|TRBV28
CASRTTHYEQYF
TGTGCCAGCAGAACCACACACTACGAGCAGTACTTC
>TRBD2|NA|TRBJ2-1|TRBV4-2
CASSQSPLTSGYNEQFF
TGTGCCAGCAGCCAAAGTCCCCTAACTAGCGGGTACAATGAGCAGTTCTTC
>NA|NA|TRBJ1-1|TRBV20-1
CSATKAAEAFF
TGCAGTGCGACAAAGGCAGCCGAAGCTTTCTTT
>TRBD2|NA|TRBJ2-1|TRBV20-1
CSARGLAAHNEQFF
TGCAGTGCACGGGGACTAGCGGCTCACAATGAGCAGTTCTTC
>TRBD2|NA|TRBJ2-5|TRBV5-6
CASSLDTGGGGAQYF
TGTGCCAGCAGCTTGGACACGGGGGGTGGAGGGGCCCAGTACTTC
>NA|NA|TRBJ1-1|TRBV18
CASSPFEATNTEAFF
TGTGCCAGCTCACCGTTCGAGGCGACGAACACTGAAGCTTTCTTT
>TRBD2|NA|TRBJ2-1|TRBV20-1
CSANGGGGYNEQFF
TGCAGTGCTAACGGGGGGGGTGGATACAATGAGCAGTTCTTC
>NA|NA|TRBJ1-5|TRBV20-1
CSAKSPNQPQHF
TGCAGTGCTAAAAGCCCCAATCAGCCCCAGCATTTT
>NA|NA|TRBJ2-7|TRBV2
CASRDVSYEQYF
TGTGCCAGCAGAGACGTATCCTACGAGCAGTACTTC
>NA|NA|TRBJ1-3|TRBV30
CAWTASGNTIYF
TGTGCCTGGACGGCATCCGGAAACACCATATATTTT
>NA|NA|TRBJ2-3|TRBV19
CASRASTDTQYF
TGTGCCAGTAGGGCTAGCACAGATACGCAGTATTTT
>TRBD1|NA|TRBJ1-5|TRBV20-1
CSATGQGNQPQHF
TGCAGTGCTACCGGACAGGGCAATCAGCCCCAGCATTTT
>NA|NA|TRBJ2-3|TRBV20-1
CSARVIAGTDTQYF
TGCAGTGCTAGAGTGATAGCGGGCACAGATACGCAGTATTTT